This T cell receptor beta chain was sequenced in a study of vaccination effects on CD4 cells after COVID-19. The wider study: Of the BNT162b2 and mRNA-1273 vaccines, participants received two doses of one or the other. Samples from two convalescent patients were given 16 days and one week before vaccination.

Comments on this clone: Its cognate antigen is unknown.

Germline lookup yields CDR1 GTSNPN and CDR2 SVGIG (reference sequence). The CDR3 length is 13 residues. Trimming left V 0 bases short and J 8 bases short, with 12 bases between. The table came from immunoSEQ multiplex PCR; TCRdb's copy has only in-frame clones and leaves some out. Of about 46,000 clones detected, roughly 72% appear once; the ten largest clones hold around 7.9%. Isolating CD4+ T cells followed approximately 9 days of culture. It was between March and December 2020 that the person had a SARS-CoV-2 infection confirmed by PCR. On day 3 and again on day 7, half the medium was replaced with IL-2 medium.

Specimen: CD4+ T cells from PBMCs cultured without peptide, collected before COVID-19 vaccination. The TCR was taken from a human donor who had a prior SARS-CoV-2 infection. The V call is TRBV30, the J call TRBJ2-3; D is uncertain. This chain's CDR3 is CAWSVQGVSTQYF. The CDR3 nucleotides read TGTGCCTGGAGTGTACAAGGTGTCAGTACGCAGTATTTT.